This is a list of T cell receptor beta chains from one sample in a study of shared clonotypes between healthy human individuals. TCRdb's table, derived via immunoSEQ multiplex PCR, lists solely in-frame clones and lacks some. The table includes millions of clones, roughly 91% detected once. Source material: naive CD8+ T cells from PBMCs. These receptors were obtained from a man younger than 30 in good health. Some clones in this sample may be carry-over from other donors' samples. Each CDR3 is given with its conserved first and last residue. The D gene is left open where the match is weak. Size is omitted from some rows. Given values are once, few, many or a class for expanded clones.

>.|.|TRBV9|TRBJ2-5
TGTGCCAGCAGCGTAGATCGGGGACAAGAGACCCAGTACTTC
CASSVDRGQETQYF
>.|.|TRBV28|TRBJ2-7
TGTGCCAGCATCCAACAGGGATACCCCTACGAGCAGTACTTC
CASIQQGYPYEQYF
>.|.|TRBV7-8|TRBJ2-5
TGTGCCAGCAGCCGCCGCTCTGAGACCCAGTACTTC
CASSRRSETQYF
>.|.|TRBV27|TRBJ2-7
TGTGCCAGCAGTCCTGGACGTACTACCTACGAGCAGTACTTC
CASSPGRTTYEQYF
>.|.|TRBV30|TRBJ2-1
TGTGCCTGGAGTGTATTGGGTCGGGAGCGAAAGGATGAGCAGTTCTTC
CAWSVLGRERKDEQFF
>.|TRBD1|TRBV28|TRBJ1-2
TGTGCCAGCAGTTTAGGGCCCCGACAGGGGGCAAAGGGCTACACCTTC
CASSLGPRQGAKGYTF
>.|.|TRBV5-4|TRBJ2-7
TGTGCCAGCAGCGGGGCAGGATACGAGCAGTACTTC
CASSGAGYEQYF
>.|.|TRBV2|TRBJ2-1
TGTGCCAGCAGTGCGGATTTGCCCTACAATGAGCAGTTCTTC
CASSADLPYNEQFF
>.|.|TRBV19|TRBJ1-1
TGTGCCAGTAGTATCGGAGGGGCATGGACTGAAGCTTTCTTT
CASSIGGAWTEAFF
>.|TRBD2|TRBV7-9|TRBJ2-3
TGTGCCAGCACCAACCCAGAGCGGGAGAAGGGTACGCAGTATTTT
CASTNPEREKGTQYF
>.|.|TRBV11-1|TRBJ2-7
TGTGCCAGCAGCTTTTCATGGGGGTACGAGCAGTACTTC
CASSFSWGYEQYF
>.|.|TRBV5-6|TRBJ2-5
TGTGCCAGCAGCCCGGGTATCAGGGGGGAGCAGTACTTC
CASSPGIRGEQYF
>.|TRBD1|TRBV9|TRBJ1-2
TGTGCCAGCGCCGGGACAGGGGGCCATGGCTACACCTTC
CASAGTGGHGYTF
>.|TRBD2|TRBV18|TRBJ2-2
TGTGCCAGCTCACCACCGCGGCTAGCGGGAGTGTCCGGGGAGCTGTTTTTT
CASSPPRLAGVSGELFF
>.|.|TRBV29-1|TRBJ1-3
TGCAGCGTAAAGACAGACCGAAACACCATATATTTT
CSVKTDRNTIYF
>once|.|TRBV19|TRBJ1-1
TGTGCCAGTACCTCAGGGGACACTGAAGCTTTCTTT
CASTSGDTEAFF
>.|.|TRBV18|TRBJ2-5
TGTGCCAGCTCACACGTCCGTTGGGAGACCCAGTACTTC
CASSHVRWETQYF
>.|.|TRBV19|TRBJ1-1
TGTGCCAGTAGTCTGGTGGGAGCAGGCGGAAACACTGAAGCTTTCTTT
CASSLVGAGGNTEAFF
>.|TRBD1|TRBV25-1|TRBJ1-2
TGTGCCAGCAGTGGCCCCCCGGATTTGCGACAGGGGCGGGGCTACACCTTC
CASSGPPDLRQGRGYTF
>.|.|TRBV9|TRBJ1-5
TGTGCCAGCAGCTCAGGGGGCAATCAGCCCCAGCATTTT
CASSSGGNQPQHF
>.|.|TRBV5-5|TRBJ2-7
TGTGCCAGCAGCTTGGATCGCAACTCCTACGAGCAGTACTTC
CASSLDRNSYEQYF
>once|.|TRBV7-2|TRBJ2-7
TGTGCCAGCAGCTCCAGGACCGCAATTGGCTACGAGCAGTACTTC
CASSSRTAIGYEQYF
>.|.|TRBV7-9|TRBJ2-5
TGTGCCAGCAGCTTAAGGCGCCAGGACCAAGAGACCCAGTACTTC
CASSLRRQDQETQYF
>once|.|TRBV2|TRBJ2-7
TGTGCCAGCAGTCCTCTGGGGGTACTACCCTACGAGCAGTACTTC
CASSPLGVLPYEQYF
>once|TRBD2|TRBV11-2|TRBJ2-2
TGTGCCAGCAGCTTCCTCGCGGGACTACATACCGGGGAGCTGTTTTTT
CASSFLAGLHTGELFF
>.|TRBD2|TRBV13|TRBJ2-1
TGTGCCAGCAGCTTAGAACTAGCGGGAGGGCCGTATGAGCAGTTCTTC
CASSLELAGGPYEQFF
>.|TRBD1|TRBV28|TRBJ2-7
TGTGCCAGCAGTATGACAGGGGGAGATGGCGAGCAGTACTTC
CASSMTGGDGEQYF
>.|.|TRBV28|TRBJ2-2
TGTGCCAGCAGTAAAGCGGGTGACACCGGGGAGCTGTTTTTT
CASSKAGDTGELFF
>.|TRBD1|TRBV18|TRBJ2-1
TGTGCCAGCTCACCACCGGGTTCGGGACAGCCCTACAATGAGCAGTTCTTC
CASSPPGSGQPYNEQFF
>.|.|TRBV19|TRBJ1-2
TGTGCCAGTAGCCAATTTGGGGGCACCTTC
CASSQFGGTF
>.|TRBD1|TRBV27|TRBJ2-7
TGTGCCAGCAGTTTAGGGGACAGCTACGAGCAGTACTTC
CASSLGDSYEQYF
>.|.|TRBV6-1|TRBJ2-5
TGTGCCAGCAGTGAACGGTCCAGCCTGAGAGAGACCCAGTACTTC
CASSERSSLRETQYF
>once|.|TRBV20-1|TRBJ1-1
TGCAGTGCTCCGTGGAATACTGAAGCTTTCTTT
CSAPWNTEAFF
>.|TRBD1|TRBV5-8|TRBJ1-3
TGTGCCAGCAGCTTGTGGACAGGCGAAGTTAACACCATATATTTT
CASSLWTGEVNTIYF
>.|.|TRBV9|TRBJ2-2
TGTGCCAGCAGCACCCGGGACTCAAATACCGGGGAGCTGTTTTTT
CASSTRDSNTGELFF
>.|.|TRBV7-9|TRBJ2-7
TGTGCCAGCAGCTTAGATGGACGGTCCTACGAGCAGTACTTC
CASSLDGRSYEQYF
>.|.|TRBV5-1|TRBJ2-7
TGCGCCAGCAGCTTGGCAGGGAACGAGCAGTACTTC
CASSLAGNEQYF
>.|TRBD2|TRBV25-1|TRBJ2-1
TGTGCCAGCAGTGTAGCGGGAGTATGGGATGAGCAGTTCTTC
CASSVAGVWDEQFF
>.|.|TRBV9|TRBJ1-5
TGTGCCAGCAGCGTTTCCGGACAGCTAAATCAGCCCCAGCATTTT
CASSVSGQLNQPQHF
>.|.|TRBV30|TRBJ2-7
TGTGCCTGGAGTGGGCAGTTAACCTACGAGCAGTACTTC
CAWSGQLTYEQYF
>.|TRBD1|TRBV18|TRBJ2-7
TGTGCCAGCTCACCAAGGACAGGGGCGGACTACGAGCAGTACTTC
CASSPRTGADYEQYF
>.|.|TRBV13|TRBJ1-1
TGTGCCAGCAGCTTAGGTTCTAGAAACACTGAAGCTTTCTTT
CASSLGSRNTEAFF
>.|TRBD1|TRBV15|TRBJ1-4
TGTGCCACCAGCAGCCCGAACAGGGGAACTAATGAAAAACTGTTTTTT
CATSSPNRGTNEKLFF
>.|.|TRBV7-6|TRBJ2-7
TGTGCCAGCAGCTCCCTTGGGGGCTCCTACGAGCAGTACTTC
CASSSLGGSYEQYF
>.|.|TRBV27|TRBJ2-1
TGTGCCAGCAGTTACGGGCTCAACAATGAGCAGTTCTTC
CASSYGLNNEQFF
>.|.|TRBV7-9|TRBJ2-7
TGTGCCAGCAGCTTTGAAGGGGACGAGCAGTACTTC
CASSFEGDEQYF
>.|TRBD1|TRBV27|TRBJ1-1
TGTGCCAGCAGTTTTCTGGGACAGGGGGACACTGAAGCTTTCTTT
CASSFLGQGDTEAFF
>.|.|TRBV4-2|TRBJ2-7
TGTGCCAGCAGCCAAGAGGGACTGGCTCGCGACGAGCAGTACTTC
CASSQEGLARDEQYF
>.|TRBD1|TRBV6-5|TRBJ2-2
TGTGCCAGCAGTCCAGACAGGGGGCAGGACGGGGAGCTGTTTTTT
CASSPDRGQDGELFF
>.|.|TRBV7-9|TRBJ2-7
TGTGCCAGCAGCGGTTCCCTAGACCGCGAGCAGTACTTC
CASSGSLDREQYF
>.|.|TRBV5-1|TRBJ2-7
TGCGCCAGCCCCCCTCAGGGTCATGTTTGCTACGAGCAGTACTTC
CASPPQGHVCYEQYF
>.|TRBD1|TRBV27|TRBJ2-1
TGTGCCAGCAGTAGCGGTCCCGGGACAGGGGGCGCAGGGGAGCAGTTCTTC
CASSSGPGTGGAGEQFF
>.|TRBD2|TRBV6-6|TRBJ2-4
TGTGCCAGCAGTTACTACTTATCTGGGGGGGACATTCAGTACTTC
CASSYYLSGGDIQYF
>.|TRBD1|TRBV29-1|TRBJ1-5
TGCAGCGTTGAGGGGACAGGGGGCGGCAATCAGCCCCAGCATTTT
CSVEGTGGGNQPQHF
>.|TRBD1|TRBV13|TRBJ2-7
TGTGCCAGCAGCCCGTCAGGGGGATCCACCTACGAGCAGTACTTC
CASSPSGGSTYEQYF
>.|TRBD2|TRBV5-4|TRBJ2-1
TGTGCCAGCAGCCCCGGGACTAGCGGGAGGGCTGCCTACAATGAGCAGTTCTTC
CASSPGTSGRAAYNEQFF
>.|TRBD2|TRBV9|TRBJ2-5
TGTGCCAGCAGCGTGGGTAGCGGGACGTACCAAGAGACCCAGTACTTC
CASSVGSGTYQETQYF
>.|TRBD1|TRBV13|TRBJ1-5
TGTGCCAGCAGCTCCTCCTTGGACAGGGGTCAGCCCCAGCATTTT
CASSSSLDRGQPQHF
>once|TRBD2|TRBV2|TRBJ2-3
TGTGCCAGCAGCGCCGGACTAGCGGGAGGATTCTTCCATACGCAGTATTTT
CASSAGLAGGFFHTQYF
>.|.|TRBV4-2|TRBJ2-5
TGTGCCAGCAGCCAAGGAACAGGGTTCCAAGAGACCCAGTACTTC
CASSQGTGFQETQYF